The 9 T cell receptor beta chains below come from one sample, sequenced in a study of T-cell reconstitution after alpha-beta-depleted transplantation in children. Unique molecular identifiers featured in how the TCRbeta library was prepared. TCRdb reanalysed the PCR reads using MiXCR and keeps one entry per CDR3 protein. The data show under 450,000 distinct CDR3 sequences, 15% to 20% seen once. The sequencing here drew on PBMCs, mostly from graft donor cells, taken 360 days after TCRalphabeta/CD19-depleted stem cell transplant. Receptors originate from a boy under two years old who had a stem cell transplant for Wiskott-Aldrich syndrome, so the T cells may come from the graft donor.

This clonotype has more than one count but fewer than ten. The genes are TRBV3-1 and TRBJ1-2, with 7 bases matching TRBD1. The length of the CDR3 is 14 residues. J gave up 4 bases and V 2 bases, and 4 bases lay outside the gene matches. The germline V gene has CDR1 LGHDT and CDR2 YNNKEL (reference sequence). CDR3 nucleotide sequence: TGTGCCAGCAGCCAAAAGACAGGGTTCTATGGCTACACCTTC. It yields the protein CASSQKTGFYGYTF.

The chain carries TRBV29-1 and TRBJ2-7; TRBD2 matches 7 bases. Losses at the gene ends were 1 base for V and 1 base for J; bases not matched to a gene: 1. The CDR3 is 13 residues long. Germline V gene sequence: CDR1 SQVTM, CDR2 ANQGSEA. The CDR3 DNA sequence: TGCAGCGTTGAAGGGGGGGGGTCCTACGAGCAGTACTTC. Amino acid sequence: CSVEGGGSYEQYF.

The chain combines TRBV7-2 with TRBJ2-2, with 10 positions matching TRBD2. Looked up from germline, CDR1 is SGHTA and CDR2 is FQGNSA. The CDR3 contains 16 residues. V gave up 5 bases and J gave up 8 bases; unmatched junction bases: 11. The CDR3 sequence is CASSHTSGKGGGELFF. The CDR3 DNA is TGTGCCAGCAGCCACACTAGCGGGAAAGGGGGAGGGGAGCTGTTTTTT.

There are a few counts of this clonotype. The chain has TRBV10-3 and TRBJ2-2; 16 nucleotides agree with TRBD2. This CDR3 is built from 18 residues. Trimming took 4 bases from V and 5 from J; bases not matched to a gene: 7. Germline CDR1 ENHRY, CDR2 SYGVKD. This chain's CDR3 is CAISALGTSGRATGELFF. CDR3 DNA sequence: TGTGCCATCAGTGCCCTCGGGACTAGCGGGAGGGCGACCGGGGAGCTGTTTTTT.

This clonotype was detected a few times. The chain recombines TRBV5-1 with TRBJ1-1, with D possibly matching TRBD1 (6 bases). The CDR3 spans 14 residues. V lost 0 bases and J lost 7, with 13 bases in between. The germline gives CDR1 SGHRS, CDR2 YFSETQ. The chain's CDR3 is CASSLAATGSEAFF. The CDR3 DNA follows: TGCGCCAGCAGCTTGGCGGCCACAGGGAGTGAAGCTTTCTTT.

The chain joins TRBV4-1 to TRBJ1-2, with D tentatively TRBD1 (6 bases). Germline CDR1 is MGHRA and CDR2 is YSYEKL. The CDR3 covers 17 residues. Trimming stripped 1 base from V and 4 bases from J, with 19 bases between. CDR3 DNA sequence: TGCGCCAGCAGCCAAGGAGAGGTCGGACAGAACGTCTATGGCTACACCTTC. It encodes CASSQGEVGQNVYGYTF.

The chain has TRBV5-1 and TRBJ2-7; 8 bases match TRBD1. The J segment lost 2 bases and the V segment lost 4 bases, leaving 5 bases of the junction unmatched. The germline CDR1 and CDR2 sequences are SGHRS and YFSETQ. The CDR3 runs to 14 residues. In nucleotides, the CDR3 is TGCGCCAGCAGCACCCGGGACAGGCCCTACGAGCAGTACTTC. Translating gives CASSTRDRPYEQYF.

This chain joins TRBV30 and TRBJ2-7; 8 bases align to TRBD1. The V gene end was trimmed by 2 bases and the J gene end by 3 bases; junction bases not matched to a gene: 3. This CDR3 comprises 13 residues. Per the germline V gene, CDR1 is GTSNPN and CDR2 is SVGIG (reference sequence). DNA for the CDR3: TGTGCCTGGAGTCCAGGGGGCTTCTACGAGCAGTACTTC. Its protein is CAWSPGGFYEQYF.

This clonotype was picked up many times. The CDR3 coding sequence is TGTGCCAGCAGCTTAGGACAGGGGACTGGGGCCAACGTCCTGACTTTC. As protein: CASSLGQGTGANVLTF. The chain recombines TRBV7-9 with TRBJ2-6; 8 bases are shared with TRBD1. There are 16 residues in the CDR3. Germline V CDR1 and CDR2: SEHNR, FQNEAQ (reference sequence). With V trimmed by 1 base and J by 2 bases, 1 base remained unmatched.